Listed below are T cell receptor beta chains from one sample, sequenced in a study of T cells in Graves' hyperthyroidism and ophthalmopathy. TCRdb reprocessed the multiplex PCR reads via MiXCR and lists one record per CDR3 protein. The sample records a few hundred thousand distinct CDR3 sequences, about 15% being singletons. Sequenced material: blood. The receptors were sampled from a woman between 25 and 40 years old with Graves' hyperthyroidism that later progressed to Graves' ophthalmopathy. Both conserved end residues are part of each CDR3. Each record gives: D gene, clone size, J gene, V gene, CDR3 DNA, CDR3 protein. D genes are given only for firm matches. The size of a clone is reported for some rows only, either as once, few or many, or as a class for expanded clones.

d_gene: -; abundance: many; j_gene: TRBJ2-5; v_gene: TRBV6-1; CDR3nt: TGTGCCAGCAGTGTGAACCCCTTCGGGGAGACCCAGTACTTC; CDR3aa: CASSVNPFGETQYF
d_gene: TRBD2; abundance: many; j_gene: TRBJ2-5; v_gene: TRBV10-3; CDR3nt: TGTGCCATCAGTGAGCGGGAGGGACTAGGCCAAGAGACCCAGTACTTC; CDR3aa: CAISEREGLGQETQYF
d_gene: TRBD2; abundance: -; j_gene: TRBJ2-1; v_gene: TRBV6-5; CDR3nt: TGTGCCAGCAGTTACCTACGGAATTTAGCGGGAGGGCGTTACAATGAGCAGTTCTTC; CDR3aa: CASSYLRNLAGGRYNEQFF
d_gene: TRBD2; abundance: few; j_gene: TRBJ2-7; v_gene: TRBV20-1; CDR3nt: TGCAGCGGCCCCGTAGCGGGGAGCTACGAGCAGTACTTC; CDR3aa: CSGPVAGSYEQYF
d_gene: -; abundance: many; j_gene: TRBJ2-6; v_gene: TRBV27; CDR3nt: TGTGCCAGCAGTTTAGCAGGGATGGGGGCCAACGTCCTGACTTTC; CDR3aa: CASSLAGMGANVLTF
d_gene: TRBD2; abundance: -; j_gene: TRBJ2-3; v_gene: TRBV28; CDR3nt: TGTGCCAGCAGTTTAACTAGCGGGTGGAACACAGATACGCAGTATTTT; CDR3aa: CASSLTSGWNTDTQYF
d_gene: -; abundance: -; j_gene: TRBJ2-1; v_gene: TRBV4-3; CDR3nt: TGCGCCAGCAGCCAAGTTTATGAGGACTACAATGAGCAGTTCTTC; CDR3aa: CASSQVYEDYNEQFF
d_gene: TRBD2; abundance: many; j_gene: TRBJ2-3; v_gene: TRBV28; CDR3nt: TGTGCCAGCAGTTTTTTTTTAGTGGCGGGAGGCACAGATACGCAGTATTTT; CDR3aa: CASSFFLVAGGTDTQYF
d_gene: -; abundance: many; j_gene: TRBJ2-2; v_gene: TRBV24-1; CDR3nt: TGTGCCACCAGTGATCCGCTAGGGGAGTCCGCCGGGGAGCTGTTTTTT; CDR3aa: CATSDPLGESAGELFF
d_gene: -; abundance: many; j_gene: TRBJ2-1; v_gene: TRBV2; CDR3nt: TGTGCCAGCAACCTGGACGCGGGTGGGTCCTACAATGAGCAGTTCTTC; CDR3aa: CASNLDAGGSYNEQFF
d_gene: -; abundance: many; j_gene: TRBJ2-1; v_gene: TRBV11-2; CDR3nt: TGTGCCAGCAGCAAATACGCAGGCAATGAGCAGTTCTTC; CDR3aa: CASSKYAGNEQFF
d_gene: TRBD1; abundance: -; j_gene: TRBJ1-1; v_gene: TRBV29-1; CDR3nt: TGCAGCGTTGAGGCGACAGGGATTCTTGGCACTGAAGCTTTCTTT; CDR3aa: CSVEATGILGTEAFF
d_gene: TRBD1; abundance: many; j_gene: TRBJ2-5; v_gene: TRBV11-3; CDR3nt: TGTGCCAGCAGCTTAGGGACAGGCCAAGAGACCCAGTACTTC; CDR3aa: CASSLGTGQETQYF
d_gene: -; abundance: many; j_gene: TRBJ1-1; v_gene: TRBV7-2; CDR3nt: TGTGCCAGCAGCTTAGGTCAGGGGATGAACACTGAAGCTTTCTTT; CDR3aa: CASSLGQGMNTEAFF
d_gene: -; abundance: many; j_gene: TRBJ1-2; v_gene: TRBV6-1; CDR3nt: TGTGCCAGCAGTGATACATACTATGGCTACACCTTC; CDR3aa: CASSDTYYGYTF
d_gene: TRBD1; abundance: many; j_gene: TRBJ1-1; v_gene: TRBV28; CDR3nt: TGTGCCAGCAGCTCAGGACAGGGTAGGACTGAAGCTTTCTTT; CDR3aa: CASSSGQGRTEAFF
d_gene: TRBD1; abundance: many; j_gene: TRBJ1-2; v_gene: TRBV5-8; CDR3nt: TGTGCCAGCAGTCCCAATCTCGGACAGGGGAAACAGTATGGCTACACCTTC; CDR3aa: CASSPNLGQGKQYGYTF
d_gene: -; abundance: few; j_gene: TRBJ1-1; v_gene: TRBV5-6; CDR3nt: TGTGCCAGCAGCTTGGCAGGCTGGGGACAATATTACACTGAAGCTTTCTTT; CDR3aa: CASSLAGWGQYYTEAFF
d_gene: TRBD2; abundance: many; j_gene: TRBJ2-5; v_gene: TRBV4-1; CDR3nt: TGCGCCAGCAGCCAAATAGGACTAGCCAAAGAGACCCAGTACTTC; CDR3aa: CASSQIGLAKETQYF
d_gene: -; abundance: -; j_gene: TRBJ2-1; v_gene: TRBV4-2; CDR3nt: TGTGCCAGCAGCCAGGATCCGACCGACAATGAGCAGTTCTTC; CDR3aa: CASSQDPTDNEQFF
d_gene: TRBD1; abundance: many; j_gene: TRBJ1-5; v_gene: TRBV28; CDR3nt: TGTGCCAGCCATCGTTCAGGGGGCTATCAGCCCCAGCATTTT; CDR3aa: CASHRSGGYQPQHF
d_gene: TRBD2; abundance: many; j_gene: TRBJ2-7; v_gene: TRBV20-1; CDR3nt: TGCAGTGCTAGTGGGCTAGCGGGAGTATCGTACGAGCAGTACTTC; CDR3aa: CSASGLAGVSYEQYF
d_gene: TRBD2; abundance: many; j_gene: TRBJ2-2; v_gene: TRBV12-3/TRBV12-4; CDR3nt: TGTGCCAGCAGTTTGCTAGCGGGAGGTACCGGGGAGCTGTTTTTT; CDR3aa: CASSLLAGGTGELFF
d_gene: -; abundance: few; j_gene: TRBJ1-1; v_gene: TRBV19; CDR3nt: TGTGCCAGTAGCTGGGCCTCCCCGAACACTGAAGCTTTCTTT; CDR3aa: CASSWASPNTEAFF
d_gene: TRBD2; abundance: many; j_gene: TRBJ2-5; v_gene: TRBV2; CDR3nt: TGTGCCAGCAAGTTAGCGGGAGGGGAGACCCAGTACTTC; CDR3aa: CASKLAGGETQYF
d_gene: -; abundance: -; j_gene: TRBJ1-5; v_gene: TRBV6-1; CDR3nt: TGTGCCAGCAGCCGACAGCCCGATCAGCCCCAGCATTTT; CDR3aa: CASSRQPDQPQHF
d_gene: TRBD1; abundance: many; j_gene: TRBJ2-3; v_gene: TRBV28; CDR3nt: TGTGCCAGCAGTCCCCTACAGGGGAGTACAGATACGCAGTATTTT; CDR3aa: CASSPLQGSTDTQYF
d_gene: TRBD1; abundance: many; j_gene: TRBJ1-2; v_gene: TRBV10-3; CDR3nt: TGTGCCATCACCCAAGGACAGGGGCTAAACTATGGCTACACCTTC; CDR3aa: CAITQGQGLNYGYTF
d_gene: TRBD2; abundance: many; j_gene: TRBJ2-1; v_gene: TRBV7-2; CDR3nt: TGTGCCAGCAGCCCGCGGCTAGCGGGAGATAACAATGAGCAGTTCTTC; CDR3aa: CASSPRLAGDNNEQFF
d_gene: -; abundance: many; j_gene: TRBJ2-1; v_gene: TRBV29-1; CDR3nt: TGCAGCGTTTCCAGGGTGTGGGGTACCAATGAGCAGTTCTTC; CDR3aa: CSVSRVWGTNEQFF
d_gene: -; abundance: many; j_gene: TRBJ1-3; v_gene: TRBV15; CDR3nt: TGTGCCACCAGCAGAGATTCGGGAAACACCATATATTTT; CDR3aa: CATSRDSGNTIYF
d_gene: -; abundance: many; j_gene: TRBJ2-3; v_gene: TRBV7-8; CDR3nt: TGTGCCAGCAGCTTAGTAATGGTTCAAGATACGCAGTATTTT; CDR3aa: CASSLVMVQDTQYF
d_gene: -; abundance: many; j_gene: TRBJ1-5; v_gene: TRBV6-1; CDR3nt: TGTGCCAGCAGTGAAGAGACAAATCAGCCCCAGCATTTT; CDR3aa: CASSEETNQPQHF
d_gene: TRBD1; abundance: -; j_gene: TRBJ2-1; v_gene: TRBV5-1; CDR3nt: TGCGCCAGCAGCCCTACAGGGGGCGCCGGGGTTGAGCAGTTCTTC; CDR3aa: CASSPTGGAGVEQFF
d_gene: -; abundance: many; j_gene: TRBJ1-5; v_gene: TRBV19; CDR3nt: TGTGCCAGTACTCTTGACCCTTACGAACCATATAGCAATCAGCCCCAGCATTTT; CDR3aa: CASTLDPYEPYSNQPQHF
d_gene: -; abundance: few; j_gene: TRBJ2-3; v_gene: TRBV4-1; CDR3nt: TGCGCCAGCAGCCAAGAAGATGCTACTAGCACAGATACGCAGTATTTT; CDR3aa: CASSQEDATSTDTQYF
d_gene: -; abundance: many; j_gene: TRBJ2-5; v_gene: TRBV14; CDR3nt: TGTGCCAGCAGCCAAATCGGTGGATGGGGCCTAGAGACCCAGTACTTC; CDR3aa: CASSQIGGWGLETQYF
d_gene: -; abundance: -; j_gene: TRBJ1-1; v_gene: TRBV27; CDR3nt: TGTGCCAGCAGAACGGGGGCGGGCCAAGGTAATGAAGCTTTCTTT; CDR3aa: CASRTGAGQGNEAFF
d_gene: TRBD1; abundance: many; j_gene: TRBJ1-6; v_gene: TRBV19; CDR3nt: TGTGCCAGTCAAGTGACAGGGGCTAAATCACCCCTCCACTTT; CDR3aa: CASQVTGAKSPLHF
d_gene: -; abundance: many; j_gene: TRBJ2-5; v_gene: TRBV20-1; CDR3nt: TGCAGTGCTTTCACAGGAGACCAAGAGACCCAGTACTTC; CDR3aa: CSAFTGDQETQYF
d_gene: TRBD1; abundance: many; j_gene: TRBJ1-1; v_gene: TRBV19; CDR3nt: TGTGCCAGTAGGACCCTACGGACAGGGCGGAGCACTGAAGCTTTCTTT; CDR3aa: CASRTLRTGRSTEAFF
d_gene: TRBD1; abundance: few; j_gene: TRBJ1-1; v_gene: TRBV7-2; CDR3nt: TGTGCCAGCAGCCAAGGACAGGTGGGCTTGTTGGAAGCTTTCTTT; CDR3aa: CASSQGQVGLLEAFF
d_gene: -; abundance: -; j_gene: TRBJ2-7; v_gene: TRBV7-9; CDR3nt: TGTGCCAGCAGCTTAGTGGCGGTTACCTACGAGCAGTACTTC; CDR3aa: CASSLVAVTYEQYF
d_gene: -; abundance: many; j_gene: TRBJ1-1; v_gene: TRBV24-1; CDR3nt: TGTGCCACCAGTGATCAATCAGGCACTGAAGCTTTCTTT; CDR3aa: CATSDQSGTEAFF
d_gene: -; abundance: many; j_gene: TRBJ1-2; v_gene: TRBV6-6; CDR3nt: TGTGCCAGCAGTTACTCAGGAACAGTTTATGGCTACACCTTC; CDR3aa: CASSYSGTVYGYTF
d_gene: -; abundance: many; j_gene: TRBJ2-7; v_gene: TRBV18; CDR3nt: TGTGCCAGCTCACCCCTTGGTGGCTCCGAGCCCTACGAGCAGTACTTC; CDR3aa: CASSPLGGSEPYEQYF
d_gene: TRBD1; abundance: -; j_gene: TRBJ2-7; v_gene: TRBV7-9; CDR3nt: TGTTCCAGCAGCTTAAAGGGGACAGGGGTGAAAATGGGCGAGCAGTACTTC; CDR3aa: CSSSLKGTGVKMGEQYF
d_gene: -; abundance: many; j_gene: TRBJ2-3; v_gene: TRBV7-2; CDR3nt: TGTGCCAGCAGCGGCCAGAAACCAGGGCGACAATGGGGCACAGATACGCAGTATTTT; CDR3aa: CASSGQKPGRQWGTDTQYF
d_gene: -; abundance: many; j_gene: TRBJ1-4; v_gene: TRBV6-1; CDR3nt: TGTGCCAGCAGATTACAGATAGCTAATGAAAAACTGTTTTTT; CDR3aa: CASRLQIANEKLFF
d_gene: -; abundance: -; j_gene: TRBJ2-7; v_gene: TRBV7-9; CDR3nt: TGTGCCAGCAGCCCAGACCGGGCCCTCGAGCAGTACTTC; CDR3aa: CASSPDRALEQYF
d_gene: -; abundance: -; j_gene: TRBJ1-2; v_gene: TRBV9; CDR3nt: TGTGCCAGCAGCGTGGGGGGACTGCACTATGGCTACACCTTC; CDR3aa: CASSVGGLHYGYTF
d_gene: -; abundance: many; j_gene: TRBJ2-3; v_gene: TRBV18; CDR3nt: TGTGCCAGCTCACCGATGGGGGCAGGGGGCACAGATACGCAGTATTTT; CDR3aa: CASSPMGAGGTDTQYF